This T cell receptor (beta chain) is drawn from a study of OX40 agonist ivuxolimab in advanced cancers. Study details: Patients with prior anti-PD-1, anti-PD-L1 or anti-CTLA-4 therapy were eligible; about 41% had some. Study-wide results and caveats: Those patients achieving a partial response at 0.1-3.0 mg/kg showed among the lowest clonal expansion. The average count of expanded clones was higher among CD8+ T cells than among CD4+.

Blood draws occurred at baseline, cycle 4 day 1, and cycle 7 day 1. This table comes from immunoSEQ multiplex PCR, and its TCRdb copy is limited to in-frame clones, with some not included. The repertoire holds about 53,000 clones, with 60% to 80% as singletons. Turning to this clone: As yet, its antigen is unknown.

CDR1 and CDR2 (germline): LNHNV, YYDKDF (reference sequence). V gave up 5 bases and J gave up 2 bases, with 6 bases separating them. The CDR3 has 12 residues. The J gene is TRBJ1-2, the V gene TRBV15; weak D call: TRBD1 (5 bases). The sequence came from an adult with an advanced solid tumor such as melanoma, head and neck, liver or kidney cancer. The sequenced sample was CD4+ or CD8+ T cells sorted from blood, obtained in a trial of the OX40 agonist ivuxolimab. The CDR3, as DNA: TGTGCCACCAGCCAGGGAAACTATGGCTACACCTTC. This sequence encodes CATSQGNYGYTF.